This is a list of T cell receptor beta chains from one sample in a study of post-analysis software for immune sequencing data. MiXCR was run by TCRdb on the PCR reads, yielding one entry per CDR3 protein. Of roughly 650,000 distinct CDR3 sequences in the sample, around 60% were seen once. Sequencing was performed on blood. These receptors all come from a girl under 10 years old with multiple sclerosis. The CDR3 runs from the conserved cysteine through the conserved F or W. Each record gives: V gene, J gene, CDR3 protein.

V: TRBV9
J: TRBJ1-2
CDR3: CASSLETGQGDYGYTF

V: TRBV29-1
J: TRBJ1-4
CDR3: CSVELLGVGTNEKLFF

V: TRBV7-3
J: TRBJ2-1
CDR3: CASSIGTPNEQFF

V: TRBV5-1
J: TRBJ2-1
CDR3: CASSEGGSFNEQFF

V: TRBV5-1
J: TRBJ2-1
CDR3: CASSFFGGMTGDEQFF

V: TRBV12-3/TRBV12-4
J: TRBJ2-1
CDR3: CASSLEGPPYNEQFF

V: TRBV4-3
J: TRBJ2-2
CDR3: CASSQLQGAGGELFF

V: TRBV11-2
J: TRBJ2-3
CDR3: CASSLGPSGGTDTQYF

V: TRBV12-3/TRBV12-4
J: TRBJ1-2
CDR3: CASSNRGLYGYTF

V: TRBV4-2
J: TRBJ1-2
CDR3: CASSQDPGGNGYTF

V: TRBV28
J: TRBJ2-1
CDR3: CASRPIGSYNEQFF

V: TRBV12-3/TRBV12-4
J: TRBJ1-2
CDR3: CASSLGRGGYGYTF

V: TRBV11-2
J: TRBJ2-1
CDR3: CASSSLTSGRIINEQFF

V: TRBV4-2
J: TRBJ2-3
CDR3: CASSHGLASTDTQYF

V: TRBV24-1
J: TRBJ2-5
CDR3: CATSDSGRTQYF

V: TRBV6-6
J: TRBJ2-1
CDR3: CASYQKGFGNEQFF